These 11 T cell receptor beta chains were sequenced from one sample in a study of blood T cell repertoires in COVID-19. The protocol was immunoSEQ multiplex PCR, while the TCRdb copy is restricted to in-frame clones and leaves out a portion. The sample has roughly 380,000 clones, 70% to 90% seen once. Sequencing was carried out using PBMCs or T cells enriched from blood (not recorded which). The receptor set was obtained from a man in his thirties or forties who had recovered from COVID-19.

The chain combines TRBV18 with TRBJ1-4; D gene ambiguous. Trimming left V 1 base short and J 3 bases short, with 12 bases between. The length of the CDR3 is 16 residues. The germline gives CDR1 KGHSH, CDR2 LQKENI. In DNA, the CDR3 is TGTGCCAGCTCACCACTTTCGGGATCGGCTAATGAAAAACTGTTTTTT. It encodes CASSPLSGSANEKLFF.

The chain links TRBV18 to TRBJ2-5; D may be TRBD1 (6 bases). Germline V gene lookup returns CDR1 KGHSH and CDR2 LQKENI. The CDR3 loop spans 12 amino acids. Trimming took off 5 bases at V and 5 bases at J, with 9 bases between the two ends. The CDR3 DNA reads TGTGCCAGCTCAGGGCAGGGGGAGACCCAGTACTTC. As protein: CASSGQGETQYF.

The gene calls are TRBV12-3 or TRBV12-4 and TRBJ2-7; TRBD1 is a possible D gene (5 bases). V was shortened by 6 bases and J by 2 bases, with 11 bases between the two germline ends. This CDR3 is built from 13 residues. CDR3 nucleotide sequence: TGTGCCAGCAGCCTAAGGGGCACCTACGAGCAGTACTTC. Amino acids: CASSLRGTYEQYF.

As to this clone: The sample carries other DNA sequences with the same CDR3. The chain employs TRBV27 and TRBJ1-5; no clear D gene. Trimming pared 5 bases from V and 7 bases from J, leaving 9 bases between. The CDR3 totals 12 residues. The germline V gene has CDR1 MNHEY and CDR2 SMNVEV (reference sequence). The CDR3 sequence: CASSPPGQPQHF. CDR3 coding DNA: TGTGCCAGCAGTCCCCCCGGGCAGCCCCAGCATTTT.

The rearrangement joins TRBV13 to TRBJ2-5; D uncertain. Trimming pared 5 bases from V and 5 bases from J, leaving 18 bases between. CDR1 and CDR2 from the germline V gene are PRHDT and FYEKMQ (reference sequence). This CDR3 region has 15 residues. As DNA, the CDR3 is TGTGCCAGCAGCCCCCCCCTACGGGTTGGGGAGACCCAGTACTTC. This encodes CASSPPLRVGETQYF.

The chain recombines TRBV12-3 or TRBV12-4 with TRBJ1-1; TRBD1 might be the D (5 bases). The CDR3 is made up of 12 amino acids. V was shortened by 3 bases and J by 11 bases, with 13 bases between the two germline ends. The CDR3 loop is CASSFRGGEAFF. CDR3 coding DNA: TGTGCCAGCAGTTTTAGGGGTGGCGAGGCTTTCTTT.

The V gene is TRBV5-6, the J gene TRBJ1-1; D is unclear. Trimming left V 3 bases short and J 2 bases short, with 11 bases between. This CDR3 region has 14 residues. CDR1 is SGHDT and CDR2 is YYEEEE in the germline V gene. CDR3 DNA sequence: TGTGCCAGCAGCTCCTTTGACATTAACACTGAAGCTTTCTTT. Translating it yields CASSSFDINTEAFF.

The gene calls are TRBV5-5 and TRBJ2-2; TRBD1 might be the D (6 bases). V gave up 0 bases and J gave up 3 bases, with 9 bases separating them. Germline V gene sequence: CDR1 SGHKS, CDR2 YYEKEE (reference sequence). The CDR3 covers 15 residues. In DNA, the CDR3 is TGTGCCAGCAGCTTGGGGGGGCGATACACCGGGGAGCTGTTTTTT. This gives the protein CASSLGGRYTGELFF.

J is TRBJ2-1 and V is TRBV6-6, with D possibly TRBD2 on 7 matching bases. V was pared by 8 bases and J by 11 bases, with 16 bases between. The CDR3 totals 12 residues. CDR1 and CDR2 (germline): MNHNY, SVGAGI (reference sequence). The CDR3 reads CASRGAPVKQFF. CDR3 nucleotides: TGTGCCAGCCGGGGGGCCCCTGTGAAGCAGTTCTTC.

V is TRBV18 and J is TRBJ1-2; D may be TRBD1 (6 bases). This CDR3 region has 15 residues. The V end lost 3 bases, the J end lost 0 bases, and 11 bases lay between the germline ends. Germline V gene data show CDR1 as KGHSH and CDR2 as LQKENI. CDR3 protein: CASSPPQGANYGYTF. The CDR3 nucleotides are TGTGCCAGCTCACCCCCACAGGGAGCTAACTATGGCTACACCTTC.

This clone is a singleton in its sample. The V call is TRBV30, the J call TRBJ1-3, with D perhaps TRBD1 (6 bases). CDR1 and CDR2 from the germline V gene are GTSNPN and SVGIG (reference sequence). V was trimmed by 5 bases and J by 4 bases, leaving 15 bases between them. The CDR3 is 14 residues long. CDR3 coding DNA: TGTGCCTGGGCCCAACTTGACAGGGGAAACACCATATATTTT. Translating gives CAWAQLDRGNTIYF.